The source of this T cell receptor beta chain is a study of CD8+ T cells in alopecia areata. Study overall: A regimen of oral tofacitinib, 5 to 10 mg twice daily, was given to treated patients.

To note about this clone: Its antigen is undetermined.

Study-wide points: Whether baseline CD8+ expansion is linked to response remains uncertain, given a single nonresponder.

Stated treatment: oral pan-JAK inhibitor, 5-10 mg twice daily. Germline loops: CDR1 SGHDT, CDR2 YYEEEE. The CDR3 contains 13 residues. The V end was cut by 2 bases, the J end by 7 bases, with 12 bases between. Sequencing relied on a cDNA template that was reverse transcribed from extracted RNA. Data came from immunoSEQ multiplex PCR; TCRdb stores just in-frame clones and leaves some out. The sample gives 90,000 to 130,000 clones, around 50% of which show up once; roughly an eighth is in the top ten. Source: CD8+ T cells sorted from blood, taken at week 24, from a patient treated with tofacitinib. The clonotype was recovered from a human donor with alopecia areata. J is TRBJ1-1 and V is TRBV5-6; the D gene is possibly TRBD1 (5 bases). CDR3 protein: CASSFQGSDEAFF. For the CDR3, the DNA is TGTGCCAGCAGCTTTCAGGGATCGGATGAAGCTTTCTTT. The whole variable domain, filled in from reference TRBV5-6 and TRBJ1-1, reads DAGVTQSPTHLIKTRGQQVTLRCSPKSGHDTVSWYQQALGQGPQFIFQYYEEEERQRGNFPDRFSGHQFPNYSSELNVNALLLGDSALYLCASSFQGSDEAFFGQGTRLTVV.